The clone carrying this T cell receptor (beta chain) was counted a few times. The repertoire was sequenced with immunoSEQ multiplex PCR; TCRdb's copy has only in-frame clones and lacks some. This table has about 6,500 clones, around 70% appearing once. The data belong to a study of immune evolution from preneoplasia to lung adenocarcinoma. The ends lost 6 bases at V and 3 bases at J; junction bases unmatched: 2. CDR1 is MGHDK, CDR2 SYGVNS, per germline. CDR3 size: 14 residues. The specimen sequenced was FFPE lung adenocarcinoma in situ tissue. V usage is TRBV25-1 and J usage is TRBJ2-7; 13 bases line up with TRBD2. This TCR was recovered from an older donor with lung adenocarcinoma. In DNA, the CDR3 is TGTGCCAGCAGAGGGACTAGCGGGGACTACGAGCAGTACTTC. Translating gives CASRGTSGDYEQYF.